A selection of T cell receptor beta chains follows, all from one sample in a study of identical twins. TCRdb re-derived calls from the 5' RACE reads in MiXCR, one entry per CDR3 protein. The repertoire holds around 670,000 distinct CDR3 sequences, with around 6.1% as singletons. Material: naive T cells sorted from blood. These receptors were obtained from a man aged 18 to 35 in good health. Each CDR3 is given with its conserved first and last residue. Each record gives: V gene, J gene, CDR3 protein.

TRBV6-2/TRBV6-3	TRBJ2-1	CASSPDRNVGNEQFF
TRBV7-8	TRBJ2-2	CATRTVNTGELFF
TRBV4-3	TRBJ2-1	CASSQVSQGGHNEQFF
TRBV27	TRBJ2-7	CASGVNPTVSGQYF
TRBV28	TRBJ2-7	CASSRTDSYEQYF
TRBV4-2	TRBJ1-4	CASSQGPRGATNEKLFF
TRBV28	TRBJ2-2	CASSFVGRLANTGELFF
TRBV20-1	TRBJ2-4	CSAWGRKNIQYF
TRBV9	TRBJ2-1	CASSPNLGINEQFF
TRBV10-3	TRBJ2-5	CAISDDRVEETQYF
TRBV5-1	TRBJ2-3	CASSFGTGTDTQYF
TRBV20-1	TRBJ2-1	CSPKASGMNYNEQFF
TRBV10-3	TRBJ2-5	CAILAQETQYF
TRBV29-1	TRBJ2-2	CSVPRPNTGELFF
TRBV20-1	TRBJ1-5	CSARDWSRGELQPQHF
TRBV20-1	TRBJ2-2	CSATPSGRDTGELFF
TRBV5-6	TRBJ2-1	CASSQRRPGASSYNEQFF
TRBV5-1	TRBJ2-2	CASSSTGGSFGELFF
TRBV6-1	TRBJ2-7	CASRRGASSYEQYF
TRBV24-1	TRBJ2-1	CATSDLDRGYNYNEQFF